These 13 T cell receptor beta chains share one sample of origin, sequenced in a study of blood T cell repertoires in COVID-19. Generated by immunoSEQ multiplex PCR, the TCRdb table keeps only in-frame clones and is missing some. The data show approximately 50,000 clones, about 80% seen once. Input material: peripheral blood. The receptors derive from a man between 50 and 59 years old with active or convalescent COVID-19.

V is TRBV7-8 and J is TRBJ2-6, with a possible D match to TRBD1 (6 bases). The CDR3 length is 18 residues. Germline V gene data show CDR1 as SGHVS and CDR2 as FQNEAQ. The V and J ends lost 4 bases and 1 base respectively, with 17 bases between them. This chain's CDR3 is CASSSGQRVASGANVLTF. The CDR3 region has the DNA TGTGCCAGCAGCTCTGGACAGCGAGTGGCATCTGGGGCCAACGTCCTGACTTTC.

In this sample, this clone turned up many times. This chain joins TRBV2 and TRBJ1-2; D remains ambiguous. The CDR3 is 14 residues long. Germline-derived CDR1 and CDR2 are SNHLY and FYNNEI. The ends were cut back, 4 bases at V and 4 bases at J, with 13 bases in the middle. CDR3 nucleotide sequence: TGTGCCAGCAGTGTCGATTTGGCCTCCTATGGCTACACCTTC. It is translated as CASSVDLASYGYTF.

The gene calls are TRBV19 and TRBJ2-3, with D possibly being TRBD2 (5 bases). There are 13 residues in the CDR3. In germline, CDR1 is LNHDA, CDR2 SQIVND (reference sequence). V lost 4 bases to trimming and J lost 5 bases, with 10 bases between them. The CDR3 spells CASSRERLDTQYF. The CDR3 coding sequence is TGTGCCAGTAGTAGGGAGCGTTTAGATACGCAGTATTTT.

The sample holds one count of this clone. The chain employs TRBV25-1 and TRBJ1-1; no firm D call. The CDR3 runs 15 residues. Germline lookup yields CDR1 MGHDK and CDR2 SYGVNS. Trimming removed 4 bases from V and 3 bases from J, with 15 bases in between. The DNA for the CDR3 is TGTGCCAGCAGTGCTTTCGGCCGCCGGGACACTGAAGCTTTCTTT. This translates into CASSAFGRRDTEAFF.

The table lists this clone with many counts. V and J are TRBV6-1 and TRBJ1-2, with TRBD1 identical over 10 bases. Germline V gene sequence: CDR1 MNHNS, CDR2 SASEGT. CDR3 length: 13 residues. J lost 11 bases, V lost 4 bases, and 7 bases had no gene match. The CDR3 is CASSVAGQGVYTF. CDR3 sequence (DNA): TGTGCCAGCAGTGTAGCTGGACAGGGGGTTTACACCTTC.

The V and J genes are TRBV11-3 and TRBJ2-7, with a tentative D call TRBD2 (5 bases). CDR1 is SGHNT, CDR2 YENEEA, per germline. The CDR3 loop spans 15 amino acids. Trimming pared 5 bases from V and 2 bases from J, leaving 16 bases between. This chain's CDR3 is CASSDSRENPYEQYF. The CDR3, as DNA: TGTGCCAGCAGCGACTCTAGGGAGAACCCCTACGAGCAGTACTTC.

This clone was counted only a few times. The gene calls are TRBV2 and TRBJ1-1; TRBD1 aligns across 7 bases. The CDR3 has 12 residues. Per germline, CDR1 SNHLY and CDR2 FYNNEI. With V trimmed by 9 bases and J by 5 bases, 6 bases remained unmatched. CDR3 nucleotide sequence: TGTGCCAGTCGGACAGGTCGAACTGAAGCTTTCTTT. Its protein is CASRTGRTEAFF.

The chain combines TRBV30 with TRBJ1-1, with D possibly TRBD1 on 6 matching bases. CDR3 size: 18 residues. Trimming took 3 bases from V and 1 from J, leaving 24 bases between them. Germline loops: CDR1 GTSNPN, CDR2 SVGIG (reference sequence). The CDR3 loop is CAWSSVIPPGHKNTEAFF. The CDR3 DNA is TGTGCCTGGAGCAGTGTAATACCTCCGGGACATAAGAACACTGAAGCTTTCTTT.

The V gene is TRBV19, the J gene TRBJ2-2; TRBD2 aligns across 8 bases. CDR1 LNHDA and CDR2 SQIVND come from the germline V gene (reference sequence). This CDR3 comprises 14 residues. V shed 3 bases, J shed 8 bases, and the junction held 5 bases outside the gene matches. Written as DNA, the CDR3 is TGTGCCAGTAGTATCCGGGGGGGCCGTGGGGAGCTGTTTTTT. Amino acids: CASSIRGGRGELFF.

The chain has TRBV19 and TRBJ1-3; D remains ambiguous. CDR1 and CDR2 from the germline V gene are LNHDA and SQIVND (reference sequence). The CDR3 totals 14 residues. Trimming removed 3 bases from V and 1 base from J, with 7 bases in between. CDR3 nucleotides: TGTGCCAGTAGTATGTCAACTTCTGGAAACACCATATATTTT. Translation: CASSMSTSGNTIYF.

CDR3 loop: CASRGTVLSNQPQHF. CDR3 coding DNA: TGTGCCAGCAGGGGGACAGTACTAAGCAATCAGCCCCAGCATTTT. The V call is TRBV2, the J call TRBJ1-5; 7 bases line up with TRBD1. From germline, CDR1 is SNHLY and CDR2 FYNNEI. V was pared by 6 bases and J by 1 base, with 6 bases of the junction left unmatched. This CDR3 has 15 amino acids.

This clone has more than one count but fewer than ten. The rearrangement joins TRBV16 to TRBJ1-6, with D uncertain. From germline, CDR1 is KGHSY and CDR2 FQNENV. The CDR3 is 16 residues long. The V and J ends lost 2 bases and 0 bases respectively, with 8 bases between them. The CDR3 protein is CASSQTRSSYNSPLHF. The CDR3 coding sequence is TGTGCCAGCAGCCAAACAAGGAGCTCCTATAATTCACCCCTCCACTTT.

V is TRBV19 and J is TRBJ1-2; D gene ambiguous. Trimming cost V 1 base and J 8 bases, with 8 bases left between them. The CDR3 has 12 amino acids. Germline V gene sequence: CDR1 LNHDA, CDR2 SQIVND (reference sequence). This chain's CDR3 is CASSIAPRGYTF. The CDR3 bases are TGTGCCAGTAGTATAGCACCGCGGGGCTACACCTTC.